The next 17 T cell receptor beta chains were all read from a single sample in a study of kidney transplant recipient with SARS-CoV-2 infection. TCRdb reprocessed the reads with MiXCR, giving one entry per CDR3 protein. This table has 200,000 to 250,000 distinct CDR3 sequences, less than 35% appearing once. The sequencing here drew on a blood sample, taken at baseline and on roughly day 120 from a kidney transplant recipient. The receptors originated from a male patient aged 25-45 years who had COVID-19 and was a kidney transplant recipient. Certain T cells may be donor cells from the graft.

The chain joins TRBV20-1 to TRBJ2-1, with D tentatively TRBD2 (7 bases). V was pared by 5 bases and J by 8 bases, with 22 bases between. CDR1 is DFQATT and CDR2 is SNEGSKA in the germline V gene (reference sequence). The CDR3 covers 15 residues. CDR3 sequence (DNA): TGCAGTGCTGAAGGGGGAGGGCCCTGGCTGGATGAGCAGTTCTTC. Translation gives CSAEGGGPWLDEQFF.

Details on this clonotype: A much more abundant neighbour one base away suggests this may be a read error. This rearrangement joins TRBV6-5 to TRBJ1-2; D may be TRBD1 (5 bases). Trimming cost V 11 bases and J 5 bases, with 18 bases left between them. Germline lookup yields CDR1 MNHEY and CDR2 SVGAGI. This CDR3 is built from 13 residues. This chain's CDR3 is CAATGGRGYGYTF. The CDR3, as DNA: TGTGCCGCCACGGGGGGTCGTGGGTATGGCTACACCTTC.

This clonotype was observed many times. The chain uses TRBV7-9 and TRBJ2-6; 7 nucleotides line up with TRBD1. This CDR3 spans 18 amino acids. Germline V gives CDR1 SEHNR, CDR2 FQNEAQ (reference sequence). The V segment lost 5 bases and the J segment 0 bases; nucleotides outside the gene matches: 10. The CDR3 here is CASSPWKGALSGANVLTF. The CDR3 region has the DNA TGTGCCAGCAGCCCTTGGAAGGGGGCCCTCTCTGGGGCCAACGTCCTGACTTTC. Full variable domain (missing parts from reference TRBV7-9 and TRBJ2-6): DTGVSQNPRHKITKRGQNVTFRCDPISEHNRLYWYRQTLGQGPEFLTYFQNEAQLEKSRLLSDRFSAERPKGSFSTLEIQRTEQGDSAMYLCASSPWKGALSGANVLTFGAGSRLTVL.

This clonotype has more than one count but fewer than ten. The chain uses TRBV27 and TRBJ2-1, with 7 bases matching TRBD2. The CDR3 has 16 residues. Trimming cost V 4 bases and J 7 bases; bases outside gene matches: 13. The germline CDR1 and CDR2 sequences are MNHEY and SMNVEV (reference sequence). This CDR3 is CASSSIWEGLGNEQFF. The CDR3 coding sequence is TGTGCCAGCAGTTCCATCTGGGAGGGCCTTGGGAATGAGCAGTTCTTC.

Concerning this clonotype: Given the absence of the conserved phenylalanine or tryptophan at the CDR3 end, a read error is likely. The chain has TRBV3-1 and TRBJ2-5; the D is unclear. Germline V gene data show CDR1 as LGHDT and CDR2 as YNNKEL (reference sequence). The CDR3 contains 17 residues. Trimming removed 5 bases at V and 5 bases at J, with 24 bases between. CDR3 region: CASSTSGPISFSETQYL. DNA of the CDR3: TGTGCCAGCAGCACAAGTGGTCCCATTTCTTTCTCTGAGACCCAGTACCTC.

The table lists this clonotype with many counts. This chain connects TRBV28 to TRBJ2-7; 12 bases are shared with TRBD2. The CDR3 has 15 amino acids. Germline CDR1 is MDHEN and CDR2 is SYDVKM. With V trimmed by 1 base and J by 7 bases, 5 bases remained unmatched. Written as DNA, the CDR3 is TGTGCCAGCAGTTTATTTCTAGCGGGAGGGGGAGAGCAGTACTTC. It is translated as CASSLFLAGGGEQYF.

This clonotype has only a few counts. Being one base from a much bigger clone, this may be a read error. The V gene is TRBV11-3, the J gene TRBJ1-2; D unclear. CDR3 length: 17 amino acids. V shed 5 bases and J shed 4 bases, with 23 bases lying between them. Germline assignment: CDR1 SGHNT and CDR2 YENEEA. The CDR3 region is CASSNSGDLGKTYGYTF. DNA for the CDR3: TGTGCCAGCAGCAATTCTGGCGATCTCGGAAAGACCTATGGCTACACCTTC. Full variable domain (outside the CDR3, taken from reference TRBV11-3 and TRBJ1-2): EAGVVQSPRYKIIEKKQPVAFWCNPISGHNTLYWYLQNLGQGPELLIRYENEEAVDDSQLPKDRFSAERLKGVDSTLKIQPAELGDSAVYLCASSNSGDLGKTYGYTFGSGTRLTVV.

This clonotype was observed at least ten times. The genes are TRBV7-7 and TRBJ1-2; unclear D gene. Germline CDR1 and CDR2: SSHAT and FNYEAQ (reference sequence). V shed 5 bases and J shed 4 bases, with 23 bases lying between them. This CDR3 spans 17 amino acids. CDR3: CASSPRNKCRKTYGYTF. The CDR3 region has the DNA TGTGCCAGCAGCCCTAGAAATAAGTGCCGAAAGACCTATGGCTACACCTTC.

This clonotype was observed many times. The rearrangement uses TRBV12-5 and TRBJ1-5; D is unclear. The CDR3 sequence is 13 residues long. Germline V gene sequence: CDR1 LGHNT, CDR2 FRNRAP. Deletions cut 2 bases from V and 5 bases from J, with 7 bases between. CDR3 sequence: CASGLTNYQPQHF. CDR3 coding DNA: TGTGCTAGTGGTTTGACAAATTATCAGCCCCAGCATTTT. Variable domain in full (rest from reference TRBV12-5 and TRBJ1-5): DARVTQTPRHKVTEMGQEVTMRCQPILGHNTVFWYRQTMMQGLELLAYFRNRAPLDDSGMPKDRFSAEMPDATLATLKIQPSEPRDSAVYFCASGLTNYQPQHFGDGTRLSIL.

This clonotype was seen ten or more times. This rearrangement joins TRBV30 to TRBJ1-5, with 7 nucleotides matching TRBD1. This CDR3 region has 14 residues. Germline V gene sequence: CDR1 GTSNPN, CDR2 SVGIG (reference sequence). The V gene end was trimmed by 1 base and the J gene end by 5 bases; junction bases not matched to a gene: 5. The CDR3 bases are TGTGCCTGGAGTGGGACAGGTATCCATCAGCCCCAGCATTTT. Encoded protein: CAWSGTGIHQPQHF. The variable domain in full, completed from reference TRBV30 and TRBJ1-5, reads SQTIHQWPATLVQPVGSPLSLECTVEGTSNPNLYWYRQAAGRGLQLLFYSVGIGQISSEVPQNLSASRPQDRQFILSSKKLLLSDSGFYLCAWSGTGIHQPQHFGDGTRLSIL.

The table lists this clonotype with many counts. The chain is built from TRBV2 and TRBJ1-2; tentatively, D is TRBD1 (5 bases). The V end lost 8 bases, the J end lost 4 bases, and 14 bases lay between the germline ends. The CDR3 loop spans 13 amino acids. In germline, CDR1 is SNHLY, CDR2 FYNNEI. CDR3 bases: TGTGCCAGCTGGGGGGGGAAGGGCTATGGCTACACCTTC. It encodes CASWGGKGYGYTF.

As concerns this clonotype: A single base separates this from a much larger clone, so it may be a read error. CDR3 sequence (DNA): TGTGCCAGCAATGCCGGGACAGGGAATAACTATGGCTACACCTTC. Translating it yields CASNAGTGNNYGYTF. The chain carries TRBV2 and TRBJ1-2; 9 nucleotides agree with TRBD1. The CDR3 loop spans 15 amino acids. V lost 7 bases, J lost 1 base, and 7 bases stayed unmatched. Germline lookup yields CDR1 SNHLY and CDR2 FYNNEI.

This clonotype was seen ten or more times. The chain has TRBV21-1 and TRBJ1-3; the table's D gene call, TRBD1, was not cross checked with the DNA. TRBV21-1 is marked as a pseudogene. The CDR3 totals 15 residues. The CDR3: CASTWDRASGNTIYF. The CDR3 nucleotides are TGTGCCAGCACCTGGGACAGGGCGTCTGGAAACACCATATATTTT.

A note on this clonotype: This sequence may be a read error, since a much larger clone differs from it by one base. Given the absence of the conserved phenylalanine or tryptophan at the CDR3 end, a read error is likely. The chain has TRBV7-3 and TRBJ2-1; TRBD1 or TRBD2 may be the D gene (6 bases each). Looked up from germline, CDR1 is SGHTA and CDR2 is FQGTGA. Trimming removed 6 bases at V and 9 bases at J, with 21 bases between. The CDR3 length is 15 residues. The CDR3 spells CASSPQVGGEGEQFL. CDR3 DNA: TGTGCCAGCAGTCCCCAGGTGGGGGGCGAGGGTGAGCAGTTCCTC.

In its sample, this clonotype was seen many times. This chain joins TRBV4-2 and TRBJ1-2; D is undetermined. The germline V gene encodes CDR1 LGHNA and CDR2 YNFKEQ. The CDR3 has 16 amino acids. V shed 0 bases and J shed 5 bases, with 16 bases lying between them. CDR3 DNA: TGTGCCAGCAGCCAAGACCCGGCGTCAGCAGAATATGGCTACACCTTC. Protein sequence: CASSQDPASAEYGYTF.

Turning to this clonotype: This likely stems from a read error, as it lies one base from a far larger clone. The final CDR3 position lacks the conserved phenylalanine or tryptophan, pointing to a likely read error. The chain joins TRBV3-1 to TRBJ2-1; no clear D gene. Trimming removed 3 bases from V and 10 bases from J, with 13 bases in between. Germline lookup yields CDR1 LGHDT and CDR2 YNNKEL (reference sequence). The CDR3 has 13 residues. CDR3 coding DNA: TGTGCCAGCAGCCAGGGAAGTAGCTTCGAGCAGTTCCTC. Its protein is CASSQGSSFEQFL.

The table lists this clonotype with many counts. The V call is TRBV11-2, the J call TRBJ1-2, with a tentative D call TRBD1 (6 bases). Deletions cut 5 bases from V and 4 bases from J, with 23 bases between. The germline gives CDR1 SGHAT, CDR2 FQNNGV. This CDR3 is 17 amino acids long. CDR3 sequence (DNA): TGTGCCAGCAGCAGAGGGGGAACAAGCAGAAAGACCTATGGCTACACCTTC. It encodes CASSRGGTSRKTYGYTF. Looking up the rest from reference TRBV11-2 and TRBJ1-2 gives the full variable domain: EAGVAQSPRYKIIEKRQSVAFWCNPISGHATLYWYQQILGQGPKLLIQFQNNGVVDDSQLPKDRFSAERLKGVDSTLKIQPAKLEDSAVYLCASSRGGTSRKTYGYTFGSGTRLTVV.